This T cell receptor (beta chain) was found in a study of identical twins. Study conclusions and caveats: Out-of-frame alpha sequences shared by twins showed excess low generation probability. Zero-insertion analyses were open to partial confounding by invariant MAIT and iNKT cells.

All donors were healthy Caucasians. Unmatched junction bases numbered 5, after V lost 2 bases and J lost 2 bases. Germline V CDR1 and CDR2: SGHAT, FQDESV (reference sequence). The CDR3 is 17 amino acids. Template switching introduced a universal primer site, and the cDNA bore unique molecular identifiers. TCRdb reprocessed the 5' RACE reads with MiXCR, giving one entry per CDR3 protein. The sample holds 310,000 or so distinct CDR3 sequences; roughly 8.6% are singletons and the top ten take approximately 2%. As for this clonotype: Antigen specificity is unknown.

The same sample was also studied in work on yellow fever vaccine responses in identical twins.

The receptor's source is a woman aged 18-29 years in good health. V and J are TRBV11-1 and TRBJ2-1, with 11 bases fitting TRBD2. The sequencing sample was made of memory (CD45RO+) T cells sorted from blood. CDR3 in amino acids: CASSLSRSGGAYNEQFF. The DNA for the CDR3 is TGTGCCAGCAGCTTATCGCGTAGCGGGGGGGCCTACAATGAGCAGTTCTTC.